Listed here are 22 T cell receptor beta chains from one sample, sequenced in a study of shared T cell receptors in the human thymus. Repertoires were generated with immunoSEQ multiplex PCR, while TCRdb's copy carries only in-frame clones and drops some. The data show 600,000 to 900,000 clones, approximately 83% seen once. Separately, the same data were catalogued under a study of human thymus T cells.

Sequencing input: thymocytes. The receptors derive from a girl in the first two years of life with a congenital heart defect.

This chain links TRBV11-2 with TRBJ2-3, with TRBD1 matching 7 bases. With V trimmed by 5 bases and J by 3 bases, 5 bases remained unmatched. The V gene's germline CDR1 is SGHAT and CDR2 FQNNGV. CDR3 size: 14 residues. DNA for the CDR3: TGTGCCAGCAGCGCGACAGGGAAAACAGATACGCAGTATTTT. Translating it yields CASSATGKTDTQYF.

V usage is TRBV2 and J usage is TRBJ1-5; D gene uncertain. Germline CDR1 reads SNHLY; CDR2 reads FYNNEI. This CDR3 contains 14 residues. The V gene lost 6 bases and the J gene lost 0 bases, with 9 bases spanning the gap. The CDR3 nucleotides are TGTGCCAGCAGCGCGATGCTTAGCAATCAGCCCCAGCATTTT. This codes for CASSAMLSNQPQHF.

The rearrangement joins TRBV28 to TRBJ1-3; 8 bases align to TRBD1. The CDR3 runs 15 residues. CDR1 and CDR2 (germline): MDHEN, SYDVKM. Unmatched junction bases numbered 4, after V lost 3 bases and J lost 3 bases. The CDR3 loop reads CASSFQGAGGNTIYF. CDR3 nucleotides: TGTGCCAGCAGTTTCCAGGGGGCGGGTGGAAACACCATATATTTT.

The CDR3 DNA reads TGTGCCAGCAGTTTATCGGGCCTAAACCGCCGGGCAGGGGCTAACTATGGCTACACCTTC. This codes for CASSLSGLNRRAGANYGYTF. V and J are TRBV27 and TRBJ1-2, with D perhaps TRBD1 (6 bases). V was trimmed by 0 bases and J by 0 bases, leaving 23 bases between them. This CDR3 contains 20 residues. The germline CDR1 and CDR2 sequences are MNHEY and SMNVEV (reference sequence).

This chain joins TRBV7-9 and TRBJ1-5, with 7 bases lining up with TRBD1. The germline V gene encodes CDR1 SEHNR and CDR2 FQNEAQ (reference sequence). The length of the CDR3 is 14 residues. The V and J ends lost 5 bases and 3 bases, in that order; junction bases with no gene match: 4. The CDR3: CASSAGQNNQPQHF. Here the CDR3 DNA reads TGTGCCAGCAGCGCGGGACAGAACAATCAGCCCCAGCATTTT.

V usage is TRBV4-3 and J usage is TRBJ1-2; 9 bases line up with TRBD1. V gave up 3 bases and J gave up 7 bases; unmatched junction bases: 9. CDR1 is LGHNA, CDR2 YSLEER, per germline. The CDR3 is made up of 15 amino acids. Here the CDR3 reads CASSHLPGQGGGYTF. The CDR3 DNA reads as TGCGCCAGCAGCCATTTACCGGGACAGGGAGGTGGCTACACCTTC.

V gene TRBV27 combines with J gene TRBJ2-5, with D perhaps TRBD2 (6 bases). Germline V gene lookup returns CDR1 MNHEY and CDR2 SMNVEV (reference sequence). This CDR3 has 15 amino acids. V lost 2 bases to trimming and J lost 5 bases, with 15 bases between them. This CDR3 reads CASSLGRGIGETQYF. CDR3 coding DNA: TGTGCCAGCAGTTTAGGGCGGGGAATCGGCGAGACCCAGTACTTC.

This chain joins TRBV27 and TRBJ1-1, with D perhaps matching TRBD1 (6 bases). Trimming pared 5 bases from V and 1 base from J, leaving 11 bases between. The V gene's germline CDR1 is MNHEY and CDR2 SMNVEV (reference sequence). CDR3 size: 14 residues. This chain's CDR3 is CASSPQGQNTEAFF. The CDR3 nucleotides read TGTGCCAGCAGTCCCCAGGGACAGAACACTGAAGCTTTCTTT.

The J gene is TRBJ2-7, the V gene TRBV6-1; D perhaps matches TRBD1 (5 bases). Trimming cost V 2 bases and J 0 bases, with 11 bases left between them. The length of the CDR3 is 15 residues. Germline loops: CDR1 MNHNS, CDR2 SASEGT. CDR3 bases: TGTGCCAGCAGTGAACAGGGAACTTTCTCCTACGAGCAGTACTTC. Amino acid sequence: CASSEQGTFSYEQYF.

The rearrangement uses TRBV9 and TRBJ2-2; D is ambiguous. The V end was cut by 4 bases, the J end by 3 bases, with 13 bases between. Germline V lookup: CDR1 SGDLS, CDR2 YYNGEE. The CDR3 sequence is 15 residues long. The CDR3 DNA reads TGTGCCAGCAGCCGAAGGCAGGCAGACACCGGGGAGCTGTTTTTT. This encodes CASSRRQADTGELFF. The variable domain in full, completed from reference TRBV9 and TRBJ2-2, reads DSGVTQTPKHLITATGQRVTLRCSPRSGDLSVYWYQQSLDQGLQFLIQYYNGEERAKGNILERFSAQQFPDLHSELNLSSLELGDSALYFCASSRRQADTGELFFGEGSRLTVL.

The chain carries TRBV6-5 and TRBJ1-3; D not certain. Germline values: CDR1 MNHEY, CDR2 SVGAGI. The CDR3 sequence is 15 residues long. Trimming removed 5 bases from V and 3 bases from J, with 14 bases in between. In nucleotides, the CDR3 is TGTGCCAGCAGTCCCAAAGGAGATCTTGGAAACACCATATATTTT. Translating gives CASSPKGDLGNTIYF.

This rearrangement joins TRBV5-4 to TRBJ2-3; tentative D call: TRBD2 (7 bases). Trimming pared 3 bases from V and 5 bases from J, leaving 19 bases between. The CDR3 contains 16 residues. The germline V gene has CDR1 SGHNT and CDR2 YYREEE (reference sequence). CDR3 sequence: CASSWPGAGAGDTQYF. The CDR3 nucleotides are TGTGCCAGCAGCTGGCCAGGGGCGGGGGCGGGAGATACGCAGTATTTT.

The chain links TRBV14 to TRBJ1-1; D perhaps matches TRBD1 (6 bases). The V end lost 1 base, the J end lost 6 bases, and 33 bases lay between the germline ends. The CDR3 has 21 amino acids. Germline values: CDR1 SGHDN, CDR2 FVKESK. The CDR3 DNA sequence: TGTGCCAGCAGCCAAGTCCCTGCCGTTCGATCTCTAAGACAGGTCCTTCCTGAAGCTTTCTTT. This gives the protein CASSQVPAVRSLRQVLPEAFF.

V gene TRBV6-1 combines with J gene TRBJ2-7, with 9 bases aligning to TRBD1. CDR1 is MNHNS, CDR2 SASEGT, per germline. Trimming took 4 bases from V and 4 from J; bases not matched to a gene: 5. This CDR3 has 14 amino acids. The CDR3 sequence is CASSAEQGAYEQYF. CDR3 in DNA: TGTGCCAGCAGTGCTGAACAGGGGGCGTACGAGCAGTACTTC.

The J gene is TRBJ1-5, the V gene TRBV4-3; weak D call: TRBD1 (6 bases). From germline, CDR1 is LGHNA and CDR2 YSLEER. The V end lost 0 bases, the J end lost 5 bases, and 14 bases lay between the germline ends. This CDR3 region has 16 residues. The CDR3 DNA reads as TGCGCCAGCAGCCAAGATAACAGGGCGAGGGATCAGCCCCAGCATTTT. This codes for CASSQDNRARDQPQHF.

The gene calls are TRBV6-5 and TRBJ1-1; TRBD1 agrees at 8 bases. This CDR3 region has 14 residues. Germline V lookup: CDR1 MNHEY, CDR2 SVGAGI. V lost 6 bases, J lost 2 bases, and 5 bases stayed unmatched. The CDR3 DNA is TGTGCCAGCAGGCCCAGGGGGCTTAACACTGAAGCTTTCTTT. Protein product: CASRPRGLNTEAFF.

The chain joins TRBV5-6 to TRBJ1-6; D may be TRBD1 (6 bases). The V gene lost 4 bases and the J gene lost 6 bases, with 20 bases spanning the gap. Germline lookup yields CDR1 SGHDT and CDR2 YYEEEE. This CDR3 spans 17 amino acids. The CDR3 DNA reads as TGTGCCAGCAGCGTTACGAGCCGACGACAGGTTAATTCACCCCTCCACTTT. As protein: CASSVTSRRQVNSPLHF.

J is TRBJ1-5 and V is TRBV6-1; D gene uncertain. In germline, CDR1 is MNHNS, CDR2 SASEGT. The CDR3 sequence is 15 residues long. Trimming left V 7 bases short and J 0 bases short, with 13 bases between. CDR3 amino acids: CASIRRPLSNQPQHF. The CDR3 DNA follows: TGTGCCAGCATCAGGCGACCCCTTAGCAATCAGCCCCAGCATTTT.

The gene calls are TRBV11-2 and TRBJ2-2; 11 bases fit TRBD2. This CDR3 has 17 amino acids. The V and J ends lost 5 bases and 1 base, in that order; junction bases with no gene match: 6. Per the germline V gene, CDR1 is SGHAT and CDR2 is FQNNGV. CDR3 DNA sequence: TGTGCCAGCAGCCGACCGGGACTAGCGGTGAACACCGGGGAGCTGTTTTTT. Amino acid sequence: CASSRPGLAVNTGELFF.

The chain combines TRBV4-1 with TRBJ1-1, with 11 bases matching TRBD1. CDR1 and CDR2 from the germline V gene are MGHRA and YSYEKL. J lost 11 bases, V lost 0 bases, and 8 bases had no gene match. This CDR3 region has 15 residues. CDR3 amino acids: CASSQDSDRGRGAFF. The CDR3, as DNA: TGCGCCAGCAGCCAAGACTCGGACAGGGGGCGAGGGGCTTTCTTT.

The chain joins TRBV27 to TRBJ1-3; no clear D. This CDR3 has 17 amino acids. The V end lost 5 bases, the J end lost 2 bases, and 19 bases lay between the germline ends. Germline CDR1 MNHEY, CDR2 SMNVEV (reference sequence). The CDR3: CASSGGGIGSPGNTIYF. As DNA, the CDR3 is TGTGCCAGCAGTGGAGGTGGTATCGGGTCGCCTGGAAACACCATATATTTT.

The V gene is TRBV7-6, the J gene TRBJ1-2; TRBD1 aligns across 11 bases. Germline lookup yields CDR1 SGHVS and CDR2 FNYEAQ. V lost 5 bases to trimming and J lost 6 bases; unmatched junction nucleotides: 8. This CDR3 is built from 15 residues. CDR3 region: CASSTKDRGLHGYTF. CDR3 nucleotides: TGTGCCAGCAGCACCAAGGACAGGGGGCTCCATGGCTACACCTTC.